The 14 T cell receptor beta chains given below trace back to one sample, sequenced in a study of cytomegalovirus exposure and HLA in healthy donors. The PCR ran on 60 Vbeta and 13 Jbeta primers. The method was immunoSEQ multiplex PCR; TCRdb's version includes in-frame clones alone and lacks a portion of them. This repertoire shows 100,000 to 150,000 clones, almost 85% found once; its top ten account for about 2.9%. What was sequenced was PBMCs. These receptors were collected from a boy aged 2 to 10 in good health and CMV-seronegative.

CDR3 sequence: CASTTSGGETQYF. The CDR3 DNA is TGTGCCAGCACTACTTCAGGGGGGGAGACCCAGTACTTC. The chain recombines TRBV6-5 with TRBJ2-5; possibly TRBD1 for D (7 bases). V lost 7 bases to trimming and J lost 5 bases, with 14 bases between them. CDR3 length: 13 amino acids. Germline V lookup: CDR1 MNHEY, CDR2 SVGAGI.

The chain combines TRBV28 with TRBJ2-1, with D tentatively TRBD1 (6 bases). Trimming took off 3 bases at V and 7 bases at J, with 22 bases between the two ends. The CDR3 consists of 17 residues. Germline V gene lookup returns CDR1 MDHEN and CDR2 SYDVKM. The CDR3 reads CASSFPQPGANPNEQFF. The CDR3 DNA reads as TGTGCCAGCAGTTTTCCCCAACCAGGGGCGAACCCGAATGAGCAGTTCTTC.

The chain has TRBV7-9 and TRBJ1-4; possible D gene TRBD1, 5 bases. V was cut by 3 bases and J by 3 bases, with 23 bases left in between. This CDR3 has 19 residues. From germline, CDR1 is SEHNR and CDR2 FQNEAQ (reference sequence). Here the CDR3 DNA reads TGTGCCAGCAGCTTCCCCCTGAAATTCTCACCGGGGGCTAATGAAAAACTGTTTTTT. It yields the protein CASSFPLKFSPGANEKLFF.

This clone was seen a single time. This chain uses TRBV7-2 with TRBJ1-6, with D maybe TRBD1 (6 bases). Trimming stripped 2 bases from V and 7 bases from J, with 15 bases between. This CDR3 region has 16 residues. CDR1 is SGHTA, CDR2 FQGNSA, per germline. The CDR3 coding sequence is TGTGCCAGCAGCTTACCCTTCACAGGGACGAATTCACCCCTCCACTTT. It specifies CASSLPFTGTNSPLHF.

CDR3 sequence (DNA): TGTGCTAGTGGGGCTCCAGAAGCTTTCTTT. This gives the protein CASGAPEAFF. The chain employs TRBV12-5 and TRBJ1-1; D gene ambiguous. The V end lost 6 bases, the J end lost 8 bases, and 7 bases lay between the germline ends. This CDR3 is 10 amino acids long. The germline CDR1 and CDR2 sequences are LGHNT and FRNRAP.

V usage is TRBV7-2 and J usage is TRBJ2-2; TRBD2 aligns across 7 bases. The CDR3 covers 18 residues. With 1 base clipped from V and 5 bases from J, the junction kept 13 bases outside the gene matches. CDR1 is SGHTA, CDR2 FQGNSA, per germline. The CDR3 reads CASSLVPPGGGWTGELFF. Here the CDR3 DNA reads TGTGCCAGCAGCTTAGTACCCCCCGGCGGGGGTTGGACCGGGGAGCTGTTTTTT.

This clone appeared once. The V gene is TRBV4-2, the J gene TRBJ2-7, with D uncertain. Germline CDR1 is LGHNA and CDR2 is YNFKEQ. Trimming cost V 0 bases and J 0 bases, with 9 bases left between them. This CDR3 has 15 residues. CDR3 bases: TGTGCCAGCAGCCAAGATCACAGAAACTCCTACGAGCAGTACTTC. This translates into CASSQDHRNSYEQYF.

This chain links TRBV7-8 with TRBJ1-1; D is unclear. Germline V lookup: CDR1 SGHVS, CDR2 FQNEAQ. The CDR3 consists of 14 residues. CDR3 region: CSGEPRGKGTEAFF. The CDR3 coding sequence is TGTTCCGGTGAACCGCGGGGAAAAGGAACTGAAGCTTTCTTT. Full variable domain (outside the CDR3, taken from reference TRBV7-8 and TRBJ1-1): GAGVSQSPRYKVAKRGQDVALRCDPISGHVSLFWYQQALGQGPEFLTYFQNEAQLDKSGLPSDRFFAERPEGSVSTLKIQRTQQEDSAVYLCSGEPRGKGTEAFFGQGTRLTVV.

In DNA, the CDR3 is TGTGCCAGCAGTTTCTTAGAAACCGGGGAGCTGTTTTTT. Protein sequence: CASSFLETGELFF. The gene calls are TRBV6-5 and TRBJ2-2; D ambiguous. Germline CDR1 MNHEY, CDR2 SVGAGI. The CDR3 runs 13 residues. Trimming took off 4 bases at V and 5 bases at J, with 8 bases between the two ends.

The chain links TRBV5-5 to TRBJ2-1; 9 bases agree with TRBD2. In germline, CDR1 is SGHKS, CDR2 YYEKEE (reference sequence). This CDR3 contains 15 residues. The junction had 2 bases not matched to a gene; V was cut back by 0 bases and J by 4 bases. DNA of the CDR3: TGTGCCAGCAGCTTGGTGCTAGCGGGATACAATGAGCAGTTCTTC. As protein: CASSLVLAGYNEQFF.

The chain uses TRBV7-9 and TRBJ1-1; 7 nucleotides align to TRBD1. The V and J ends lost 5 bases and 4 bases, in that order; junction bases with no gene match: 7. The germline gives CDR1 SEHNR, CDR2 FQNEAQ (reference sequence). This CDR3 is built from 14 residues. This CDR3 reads CASSLGDRVTEAFF. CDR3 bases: TGTGCCAGCAGCCTCGGGGACAGAGTCACTGAAGCTTTCTTT.

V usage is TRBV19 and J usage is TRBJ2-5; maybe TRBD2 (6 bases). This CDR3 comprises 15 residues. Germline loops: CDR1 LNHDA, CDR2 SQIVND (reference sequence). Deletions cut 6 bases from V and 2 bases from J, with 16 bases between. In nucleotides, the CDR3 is TGTGCCAGTAGCGCACAGACTAGGAGGCAAGAGACCCAGTACTTC. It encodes CASSAQTRRQETQYF.

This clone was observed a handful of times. The CDR3 loop reads CASIKGGRGMNTEAFF. The CDR3, as DNA: TGTGCCAGCATCAAGGGGGGGAGGGGTATGAACACTGAAGCTTTCTTT. The chain is built from TRBV6-6 and TRBJ1-1, with a weak D call TRBD1 (6 bases). With 7 bases removed from V and 0 bases from J, the gap between germline ends came to 18 bases. CDR1 MNHNY and CDR2 SVGAGI come from the germline V gene (reference sequence). The CDR3 has 16 residues.

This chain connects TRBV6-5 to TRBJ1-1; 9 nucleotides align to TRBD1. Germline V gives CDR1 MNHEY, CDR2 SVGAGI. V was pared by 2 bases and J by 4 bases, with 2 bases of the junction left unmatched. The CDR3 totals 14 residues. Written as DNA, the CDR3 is TGTGCCAGCAGTTACGGGACAGGGACCACTGAAGCTTTCTTT. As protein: CASSYGTGTTEAFF.